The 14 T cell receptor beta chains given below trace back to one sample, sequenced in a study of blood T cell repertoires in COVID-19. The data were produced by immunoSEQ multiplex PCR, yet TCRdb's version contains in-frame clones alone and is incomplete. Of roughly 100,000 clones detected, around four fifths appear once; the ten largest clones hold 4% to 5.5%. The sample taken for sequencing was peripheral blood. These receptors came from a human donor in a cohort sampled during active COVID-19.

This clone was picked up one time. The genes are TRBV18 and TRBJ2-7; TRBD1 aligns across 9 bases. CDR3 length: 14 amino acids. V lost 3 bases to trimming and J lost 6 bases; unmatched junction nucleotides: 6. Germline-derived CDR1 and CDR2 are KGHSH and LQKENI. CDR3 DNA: TGTGCCAGCTCACCTGCCACAGGGGGCCGCGAGCAGTACTTC. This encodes CASSPATGGREQYF.

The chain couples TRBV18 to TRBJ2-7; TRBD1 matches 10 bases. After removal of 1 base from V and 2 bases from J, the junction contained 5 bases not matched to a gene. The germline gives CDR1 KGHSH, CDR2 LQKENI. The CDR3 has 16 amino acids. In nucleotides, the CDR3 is TGTGCCAGCTCACCACGGTTTGACAGGGGGCCCTACGAGCAGTACTTC. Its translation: CASSPRFDRGPYEQYF.

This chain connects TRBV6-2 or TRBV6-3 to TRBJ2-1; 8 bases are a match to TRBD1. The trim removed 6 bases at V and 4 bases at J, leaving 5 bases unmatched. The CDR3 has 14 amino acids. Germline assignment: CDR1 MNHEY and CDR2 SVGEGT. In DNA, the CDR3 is TGTGCCAGCAGCGGACAGGGACCTTACAATGAGCAGTTCTTC. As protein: CASSGQGPYNEQFF.

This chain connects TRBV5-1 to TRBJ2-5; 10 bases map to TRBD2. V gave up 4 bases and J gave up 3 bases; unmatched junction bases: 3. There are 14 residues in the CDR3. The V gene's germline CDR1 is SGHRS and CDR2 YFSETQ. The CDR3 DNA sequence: TGCGCCAGCAGCAGGCTAGCGGGGGAAGAGACCCAGTACTTC. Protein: CASSRLAGEETQYF.

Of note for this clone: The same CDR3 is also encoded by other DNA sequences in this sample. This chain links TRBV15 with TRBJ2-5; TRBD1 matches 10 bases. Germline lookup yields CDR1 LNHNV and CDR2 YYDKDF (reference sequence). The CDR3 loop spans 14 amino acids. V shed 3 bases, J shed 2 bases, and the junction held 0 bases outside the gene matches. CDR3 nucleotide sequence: TGTGCCACCAGCAGGGACAGGGGGCAAGAGACCCAGTACTTC. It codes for CATSRDRGQETQYF.

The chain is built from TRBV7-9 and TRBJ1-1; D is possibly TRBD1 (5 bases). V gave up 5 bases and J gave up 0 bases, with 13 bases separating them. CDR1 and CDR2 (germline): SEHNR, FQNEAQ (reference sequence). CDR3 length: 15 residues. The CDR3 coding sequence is TGTGCCAGCAGCCCCTCGGGACTCTTGAACACTGAAGCTTTCTTT. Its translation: CASSPSGLLNTEAFF.

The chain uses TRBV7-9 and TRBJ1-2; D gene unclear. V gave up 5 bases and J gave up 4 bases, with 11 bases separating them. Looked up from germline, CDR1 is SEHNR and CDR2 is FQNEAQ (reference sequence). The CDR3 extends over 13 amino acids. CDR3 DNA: TGTGCCAGCAGCCTCGTACAGCCCTATGGCTACACCTTC. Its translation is CASSLVQPYGYTF. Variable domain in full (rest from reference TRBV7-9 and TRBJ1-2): DTGVSQNPRHKITKRGQNVTFRCDPISEHNRLYWYRQTLGQGPEFLTYFQNEAQLEKSRLLSDRFSAERPKGSFSTLEIQRTEQGDSAMYLCASSLVQPYGYTFGSGTRLTVV.

As DNA, the CDR3 is TGTGCCAGCAGGGCCACTGGCTACACCTTC. As protein: CASRATGYTF. The rearrangement links TRBV28 to TRBJ1-2; D is unresolved. Germline assignment: CDR1 MDHEN and CDR2 SYDVKM. This CDR3 contains 10 residues. V dropped 6 bases and J dropped 7 bases, with 6 bases sitting between them.

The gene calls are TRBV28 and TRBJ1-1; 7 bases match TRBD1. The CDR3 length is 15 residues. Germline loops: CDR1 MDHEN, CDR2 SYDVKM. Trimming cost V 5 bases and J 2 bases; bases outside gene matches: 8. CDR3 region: CASSPRQGGNTEAFF. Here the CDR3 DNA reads TGTGCCAGCAGTCCAAGACAGGGAGGAAACACTGAAGCTTTCTTT.

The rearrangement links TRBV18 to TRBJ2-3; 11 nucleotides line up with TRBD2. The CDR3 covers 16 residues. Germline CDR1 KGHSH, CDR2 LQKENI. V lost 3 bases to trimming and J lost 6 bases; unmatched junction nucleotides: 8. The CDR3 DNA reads TGTGCCAGCTCACCCGAGCTGACTAGCGGGGTCGATACGCAGTATTTT. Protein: CASSPELTSGVDTQYF.

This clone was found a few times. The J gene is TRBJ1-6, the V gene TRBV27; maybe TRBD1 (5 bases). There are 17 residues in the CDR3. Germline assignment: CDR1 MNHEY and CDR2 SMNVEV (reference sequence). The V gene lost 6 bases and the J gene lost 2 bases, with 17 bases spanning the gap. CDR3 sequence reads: CASRLTLTGPYNSPLHF. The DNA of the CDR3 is TGTGCCAGCAGGTTAACTCTCACAGGCCCCTATAATTCACCCCTCCACTTT.

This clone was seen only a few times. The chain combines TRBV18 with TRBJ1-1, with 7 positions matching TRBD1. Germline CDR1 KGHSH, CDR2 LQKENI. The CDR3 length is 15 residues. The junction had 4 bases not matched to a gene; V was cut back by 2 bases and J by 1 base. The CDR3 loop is CASSPGQVGNTEAFF. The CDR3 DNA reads TGTGCCAGCTCACCAGGACAGGTGGGGAACACTGAAGCTTTCTTT. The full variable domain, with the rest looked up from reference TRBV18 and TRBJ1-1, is NAGVMQNPRHLVRRRGQEARLRCSPMKGHSHVYWYRQLPEEGLKFMVYLQKENIIDESGMPKERFSAEFPKEGPSILRIQQVVRGDSAAYFCASSPGQVGNTEAFFGQGTRLTVV.

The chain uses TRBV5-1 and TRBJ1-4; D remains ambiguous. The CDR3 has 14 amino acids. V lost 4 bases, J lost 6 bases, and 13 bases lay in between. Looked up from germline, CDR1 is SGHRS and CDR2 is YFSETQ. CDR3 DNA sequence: TGCGCCAGCAGCCCCCGTGGGAGGGATGAAAAACTGTTTTTT. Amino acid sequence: CASSPRGRDEKLFF.

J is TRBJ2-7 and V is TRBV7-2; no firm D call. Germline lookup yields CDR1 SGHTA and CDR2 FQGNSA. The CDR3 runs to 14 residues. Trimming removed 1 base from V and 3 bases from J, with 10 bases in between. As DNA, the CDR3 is TGTGCCAGCAGCTTAGGGTGGTCTAGCTACGAGCAGTACTTC. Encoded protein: CASSLGWSSYEQYF.